Listed below are T cell receptor beta chains from one sample, sequenced in a study of immune evolution from preneoplasia to lung adenocarcinoma. Clones were sequenced by immunoSEQ multiplex PCR, and TCRdb holds only the in-frame ones, with some missing. The sample has some 4,000 clones, roughly three quarters seen once. The sample taken for sequencing was FFPE invasive lung adenocarcinoma tissue. All receptors derive from a person aged 70 to 85 with invasive lung adenocarcinoma. Some clones in this sample may be carry-over from other donors' samples. Each CDR3 is given with its conserved first and last residue. D genes are given only for firm matches. Only some rows state a clone size, as once, few, many or a class for expanded clones.

D: NA
size: NA
V: TRBV30
J: TRBJ2-4
DNA: TGTGCCTGGAGTGGTACCGGGGAGATGAGGGTTATTCAGTACTTC
CDR3: CAWSGTGEMRVIQYF

D: NA
size: once
V: TRBV9
J: TRBJ2-5
DNA: TGTGCCAGCACCCTAGAGACCCAGTACTTC
CDR3: CASTLETQYF

D: NA
size: NA
V: TRBV5-1
J: TRBJ2-7
DNA: TGCGCCAGCAGCTTGCCCAGCAACGAGCAGTACTTC
CDR3: CASSLPSNEQYF

D: TRBD2
size: few
V: TRBV19
J: TRBJ2-7
DNA: TGTGCCAGTACCGCAAGTGGGACTAGCGGGAGGGCCGGGTGGTACTTC
CDR3: CASTASGTSGRAGWYF

D: TRBD1
size: NA
V: TRBV2
J: TRBJ2-7
DNA: TGTGCCAGCAAAAAAGGGACAGGGGGAAGCGAGCAGTACTTC
CDR3: CASKKGTGGSEQYF

D: NA
size: once
V: TRBV29-1
J: TRBJ1-5
DNA: TGCAGCGTTGTAGTCGCTGATAGCAATCAGCCCCAGCATTTT
CDR3: CSVVVADSNQPQHF

D: TRBD1
size: NA
V: TRBV6-6
J: TRBJ2-6
DNA: TGTGCCAGCAGCGGACAGGAGCCCTCTGGGGCCAACGTCCTGACTTTC
CDR3: CASSGQEPSGANVLTF

D: TRBD1
size: NA
V: TRBV30
J: TRBJ1-2
DNA: TGTGCCTGGAGTCAGGACAGGGGCTATGGCTACACCTTC
CDR3: CAWSQDRGYGYTF

D: TRBD1
size: NA
V: TRBV6-1
J: TRBJ1-2
DNA: TGTGCCAGCAGTGAAGCCCGGGACAGGGGAGGAGGCGTGAAGGGCTACACCTTC
CDR3: CASSEARDRGGGVKGYTF

D: NA
size: NA
V: TRBV14
J: TRBJ1-3
DNA: TGTGCCAGCAGCCAAGATTTCGGCCAGGGCTCTGGAAACACCATATATTTT
CDR3: CASSQDFGQGSGNTIYF

D: TRBD2
size: NA
V: TRBV19
J: TRBJ2-1
DNA: TGTGCCAGTAGCTTGGGGGGGGACCACAATGAGCAGTTCTTC
CDR3: CASSLGGDHNEQFF

D: TRBD2
size: NA
V: TRBV11-2
J: TRBJ2-5
DNA: TGTGCCAGCAGCTTTGGATTGACTAGCGGACAAGAGACCCAGTACTTC
CDR3: CASSFGLTSGQETQYF

D: NA
size: few
V: TRBV18
J: TRBJ2-7
DNA: TGTGCCAGCTCACCACAGGTCTACGAGCAGTACTTC
CDR3: CASSPQVYEQYF

D: NA
size: NA
V: TRBV28
J: TRBJ1-1
DNA: TGTGCCAGCGGGGTCGAAAACACTGAAGCTTTCTTT
CDR3: CASGVENTEAFF

D: TRBD1
size: NA
V: TRBV6-6
J: TRBJ2-3
DNA: TGTGCCAGCAGTTACGGGGACAGTAGCACAGATACGCAGTATTTT
CDR3: CASSYGDSSTDTQYF

D: NA
size: NA
V: TRBV5-3
J: TRBJ2-5
DNA: TGTGCCAGAGTGGCGGGTTGGACACTAATTTTAGAGACCCAGTACTTC
CDR3: CARVAGWTLILETQYF

D: TRBD2
size: NA
V: TRBV4-2
J: TRBJ2-1
DNA: TGTGCCAGCAGCCAATTCCTAGGGACTAGCGGGAGGGTCAATGAGCAGTTCTTC
CDR3: CASSQFLGTSGRVNEQFF

D: NA
size: NA
V: TRBV5-1
J: TRBJ2-4
DNA: TGCGCCAGCAGCGTTAGTATCCCCAAAAACATTCAGTACTTC
CDR3: CASSVSIPKNIQYF

D: NA
size: NA
V: TRBV5-5
J: TRBJ2-2
DNA: TGTGCCAGCAGCTTGGTACCCCGACCGGCGGCAGGGATCACCGGGGAGCTGTTTTTT
CDR3: CASSLVPRPAAGITGELFF

D: TRBD2
size: NA
V: TRBV28
J: TRBJ2-3
DNA: TGTGCCAGCAGTAAGGGAGGGTCCAGCACAGATACGCAGTATTTT
CDR3: CASSKGGSSTDTQYF

D: NA
size: NA
V: TRBV19
J: TRBJ1-3
DNA: TGTGCCAGCACCGAGAGAGGCCGGGGCTCTGGAAACACCATATATTTT
CDR3: CASTERGRGSGNTIYF

D: NA
size: NA
V: TRBV2
J: TRBJ1-5
DNA: TGTGCCAGCAGCAGTAACATGGGAAGCAATCAGCCCCAGCATTTT
CDR3: CASSSNMGSNQPQHF

D: NA
size: NA
V: TRBV6-1
J: TRBJ1-6
DNA: TGTGCCAGCAGTGAGAGGAAAAATTCACCCCTCCACTTT
CDR3: CASSERKNSPLHF

D: TRBD1
size: few
V: TRBV7-9
J: TRBJ1-2
DNA: TGTGCCAGCAGCTTCTCAGGGGGACAGGGCGATGGCTACACCTTC
CDR3: CASSFSGGQGDGYTF

D: TRBD2
size: NA
V: TRBV9
J: TRBJ2-3
DNA: TGTGCCTCCCAGCCGGGGGGGGGCACAGATACGCAGTATTTT
CDR3: CASQPGGGTDTQYF

D: NA
size: once
V: TRBV5-6
J: TRBJ2-5
DNA: TGTGCCAGCAGCTTGGCCGCGGGGAGGAAGACCCAGTACTTC
CDR3: CASSLAAGRKTQYF

D: NA
size: NA
V: TRBV30
J: TRBJ2-7
DNA: TGTGCCCGGAGGGTAGGGGCGGTCCAATTCTACTTC
CDR3: CARRVGAVQFYF

D: NA
size: NA
V: TRBV2
J: TRBJ2-5
DNA: TGTGCCAGCACGGGTGGGGAGACCCAGTACTTC
CDR3: CASTGGETQYF

D: NA
size: NA
V: TRBV5-4
J: TRBJ2-3
DNA: TGTGCCAGCAGCTTGAAGGTCGACCGTCCAGATACGCAGTATTTT
CDR3: CASSLKVDRPDTQYF

D: TRBD2
size: few
V: TRBV12-5
J: TRBJ2-1
DNA: TGTGCTAGTGGTTTCCCGGGGGGGGGCTATGAGCAGTTCTTC
CDR3: CASGFPGGGYEQFF

D: NA
size: NA
V: TRBV30
J: TRBJ2-7
DNA: TGTGCCTCGAGGCAATTCCCGGGATACGAGCAGTACTTC
CDR3: CASRQFPGYEQYF